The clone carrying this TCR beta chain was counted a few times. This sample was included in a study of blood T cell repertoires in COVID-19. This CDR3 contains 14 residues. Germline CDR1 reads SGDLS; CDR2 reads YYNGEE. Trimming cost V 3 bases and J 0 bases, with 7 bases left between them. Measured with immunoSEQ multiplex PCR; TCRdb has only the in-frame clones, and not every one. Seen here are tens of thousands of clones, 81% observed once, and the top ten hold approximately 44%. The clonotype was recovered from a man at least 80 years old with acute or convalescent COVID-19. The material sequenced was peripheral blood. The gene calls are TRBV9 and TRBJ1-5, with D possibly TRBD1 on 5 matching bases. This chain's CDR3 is CASSATDSNQPQHF. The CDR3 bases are TGTGCCAGCAGCGCGACAGATAGCAATCAGCCCCAGCATTTT.